This is a list of T cell receptor beta chains from one sample in a study of Ad26.COV2.S vaccination and SARS-CoV-2 variants. Using immunoSEQ multiplex PCR, the repertoire was profiled, and TCRdb retains in-frame clones only, with some absent. The table shows some 500,000 clones, with 80% to 90% occurring only once. The starting material was peripheral blood, obtained in a trial of Ad26.COV2.S vaccine versus placebo. These receptors originate from a person aged 18 to 65 who received the Ad26.COV2.S COVID-19 vaccine or a placebo. CDR3s include the opening cysteine and the closing phenylalanine or tryptophan. Each record gives: D gene, clone size, V gene, J gene, CDR3 protein, CDR3 DNA. A D gene is named only where the DNA matches it firmly. Size tells how often a clone was seen (once, few, many) or the class of an expanded clone, and some rows leave it out.

d_call: TRBD2; clone_size: .; v_call: TRBV9; j_call: TRBJ2-1; cdr3_aa: CASSMSGGALSGYNEQFF; cdr3_nt: TGTGCCAGCAGCATGAGCGGGGGGGCTCTTAGTGGGTACAATGAGCAGTTCTTC
d_call: TRBD2; clone_size: .; v_call: TRBV7-3; j_call: TRBJ2-2; cdr3_aa: CASSPRPGLGFPGELFF; cdr3_nt: TGTGCCAGCAGCCCACGACCGGGACTAGGATTTCCCGGGGAGCTGTTTTTT
d_call: .; clone_size: .; v_call: TRBV7-3; j_call: TRBJ2-5; cdr3_aa: CASSLGPGETQYF; cdr3_nt: TGTGCCAGCAGCCTCGGACCGGGGGAGACCCAGTACTTC
d_call: .; clone_size: once; v_call: TRBV4-2; j_call: TRBJ1-2; cdr3_aa: CASSQEDLTGLNYGYTF; cdr3_nt: TGTGCCAGCAGCCAAGAGGATCTGACAGGTCTTAACTATGGCTACACCTTC
d_call: TRBD1; clone_size: .; v_call: TRBV19; j_call: TRBJ2-3; cdr3_aa: CASSRTGTHDTQYF; cdr3_nt: TGTGCCAGTAGTAGGACAGGGACCCATGATACGCAGTATTTT
d_call: .; clone_size: .; v_call: TRBV5-1; j_call: TRBJ1-1; cdr3_aa: CASSLALLGTEAFF; cdr3_nt: TGCGCCAGCAGCTTGGCCCTTTTGGGCACTGAAGCTTTCTTT
d_call: .; clone_size: few; v_call: TRBV6-5; j_call: TRBJ1-5; cdr3_aa: CASHIAGDQPQHF; cdr3_nt: TGTGCCAGCCACATCGCAGGGGACCAGCCCCAGCATTTT
d_call: TRBD1; clone_size: .; v_call: TRBV15; j_call: TRBJ1-5; cdr3_aa: CATSRGQGAGQPQHF; cdr3_nt: TGTGCCACCAGCAGGGGCCAGGGGGCCGGACAGCCCCAGCATTTT
d_call: .; clone_size: .; v_call: TRBV12-3/TRBV12-4; j_call: TRBJ2-1; cdr3_aa: CASSWNNEQFF; cdr3_nt: TGTGCCAGCAGTTGGAACAATGAGCAGTTCTTC
d_call: TRBD1; clone_size: .; v_call: TRBV5-6; j_call: TRBJ2-1; cdr3_aa: CASSLKGQGVGSEQFF; cdr3_nt: TGTGCCAGCAGCTTGAAAGGACAGGGGGTGGGTAGTGAGCAGTTCTTC
d_call: TRBD2; clone_size: .; v_call: TRBV5-1; j_call: TRBJ2-2; cdr3_aa: CASSPGTSGIITGELFF; cdr3_nt: TGCGCCAGCAGCCCAGGGACTAGCGGGATTATCACCGGGGAGCTGTTTTTT
d_call: .; clone_size: .; v_call: TRBV5-4; j_call: TRBJ1-1; cdr3_aa: CASSLGGRRYEAFF; cdr3_nt: TGTGCCAGCAGCTTGGGCGGCAGGCGATACGAAGCTTTCTTT
d_call: TRBD1; clone_size: .; v_call: TRBV28; j_call: TRBJ2-2; cdr3_aa: CASKQGDVGELFF; cdr3_nt: TGTGCCAGCAAACAGGGGGACGTCGGGGAGCTGTTTTTT
d_call: TRBD1; clone_size: .; v_call: TRBV5-1; j_call: TRBJ2-1; cdr3_aa: CASSTGTGFNEQFF; cdr3_nt: TGCGCCAGCAGCACGGGGACAGGGTTTAATGAGCAGTTCTTC
d_call: .; clone_size: .; v_call: TRBV5-1; j_call: TRBJ1-4; cdr3_aa: CASSLAASTNEKLFF; cdr3_nt: TGCGCCAGCAGCTTGGCCGCGTCAACTAATGAAAAACTGTTTTTT
d_call: TRBD2; clone_size: .; v_call: TRBV7-3; j_call: TRBJ2-1; cdr3_aa: CASSLIAGVYNEQFF; cdr3_nt: TGTGCCAGCAGCTTAATAGCGGGGGTCTACAATGAGCAGTTCTTC
d_call: TRBD1; clone_size: .; v_call: TRBV6-5; j_call: TRBJ1-5; cdr3_aa: CASSYNRGSNQPQHF; cdr3_nt: TGTGCCAGCAGTTATAACAGGGGGAGCAATCAGCCCCAGCATTTT
d_call: .; clone_size: .; v_call: TRBV4-1; j_call: TRBJ2-1; cdr3_aa: CASSLGQSSYNEQFF; cdr3_nt: TGCGCCAGCAGCCTAGGACAGAGCTCCTACAATGAGCAGTTCTTC
d_call: .; clone_size: .; v_call: TRBV21-1; j_call: TRBJ1-1; cdr3_aa: CASSGKEVDHTEAFF; cdr3_nt: TGTGCCAGCAGCGGTAAAGAAGTAGATCACACTGAAGCTTTCTTT
d_call: TRBD1; clone_size: .; v_call: TRBV28; j_call: TRBJ1-5; cdr3_aa: CASSSTGASQPQHF; cdr3_nt: TGTGCCAGCAGTTCCACAGGGGCTAGCCAGCCCCAGCATTTT
d_call: .; clone_size: .; v_call: TRBV18; j_call: TRBJ2-3; cdr3_aa: CASSPAGDTQYF; cdr3_nt: TGTGCCAGCTCACCAGCTGGAGATACGCAGTATTTT
d_call: TRBD1; clone_size: .; v_call: TRBV6-1; j_call: TRBJ2-3; cdr3_aa: CASSEGTGDFYTQYF; cdr3_nt: TGTGCCAGCAGTGAAGGGACAGGTGACTTTTATACGCAGTATTTT
d_call: TRBD1; clone_size: .; v_call: TRBV7-2; j_call: TRBJ2-7; cdr3_aa: CASSLGQGLGEQYF; cdr3_nt: TGTGCCAGCAGCCTCGGACAGGGCCTGGGCGAGCAGTACTTC
d_call: .; clone_size: .; v_call: TRBV2; j_call: TRBJ2-5; cdr3_aa: CASRGGAYFETQYF; cdr3_nt: TGTGCCAGCAGGGGGGGCGCTTATTTCGAGACCCAGTACTTC
d_call: .; clone_size: .; v_call: TRBV7-2; j_call: TRBJ2-3; cdr3_aa: CASSPLLSIPRDTQYF; cdr3_nt: TGTGCCAGCAGTCCACTTCTCTCTATCCCAAGAGATACGCAGTATTTT
d_call: TRBD2; clone_size: .; v_call: TRBV14; j_call: TRBJ2-3; cdr3_aa: CASSRVSGRADTQYF; cdr3_nt: TGTGCCAGCAGTCGGGTAAGCGGGAGGGCGGATACGCAGTATTTT
d_call: TRBD1; clone_size: .; v_call: TRBV10-3; j_call: TRBJ1-2; cdr3_aa: CATGQGTAGYTF; cdr3_nt: TGTGCCACAGGACAGGGGACAGCAGGCTACACCTTC
d_call: TRBD1; clone_size: .; v_call: TRBV2; j_call: TRBJ2-3; cdr3_aa: CATLRGLITDTQYF; cdr3_nt: TGTGCCACTCTCAGGGGGCTCATCACAGATACGCAGTATTTT
d_call: TRBD1; clone_size: once; v_call: TRBV30; j_call: TRBJ1-2; cdr3_aa: CAWTPVHRQGDYYGYTF; cdr3_nt: TGTGCCTGGACCCCCGTCCATCGACAGGGGGATTACTATGGCTACACCTTC
d_call: TRBD2; clone_size: .; v_call: TRBV27; j_call: TRBJ2-7; cdr3_aa: CASSLSGTSGGAGFYEQYF; cdr3_nt: TGTGCCAGCAGTTTATCGGGGACTAGCGGGGGGGCCGGGTTCTACGAGCAGTACTTC
d_call: TRBD1; clone_size: .; v_call: TRBV28; j_call: TRBJ1-2; cdr3_aa: CASSDRDGYTF; cdr3_nt: TGTGCCAGCAGCGACAGGGATGGCTACACCTTC
d_call: TRBD2; clone_size: .; v_call: TRBV7-8; j_call: TRBJ2-3; cdr3_aa: CASSFASGSDTQYF; cdr3_nt: TGTGCCAGCAGCTTTGCTAGCGGATCAGATACGCAGTATTTT
d_call: .; clone_size: .; v_call: TRBV2; j_call: TRBJ1-2; cdr3_aa: CASSLDWALSGYTF; cdr3_nt: TGTGCCAGCAGCCTAGACTGGGCTTTGAGTGGCTACACCTTC
d_call: .; clone_size: .; v_call: TRBV5-4; j_call: TRBJ1-1; cdr3_aa: CASSPSQTENTEAFF; cdr3_nt: TGTGCCAGCAGCCCCTCCCAGACAGAAAACACTGAAGCTTTCTTT
d_call: TRBD2; clone_size: .; v_call: TRBV11-3; j_call: TRBJ2-6; cdr3_aa: CASSLQLGLATGANVLTF; cdr3_nt: TGTGCCAGCAGCTTACAGCTCGGACTAGCTACCGGGGCCAACGTCCTGACTTTC
d_call: .; clone_size: .; v_call: TRBV4-1; j_call: TRBJ1-1; cdr3_aa: CASSQVRGNTEAFF; cdr3_nt: TGCGCCAGCAGCCAAGTTCGGGGAAACACTGAAGCTTTCTTT
d_call: .; clone_size: .; v_call: TRBV12-3/TRBV12-4; j_call: TRBJ1-1; cdr3_aa: CASSLGHFTEAFF; cdr3_nt: TGTGCCAGCAGTTTAGGACACTTCACTGAAGCTTTCTTT
d_call: .; clone_size: .; v_call: TRBV5-8; j_call: TRBJ2-7; cdr3_aa: CASERARPARAEQYF; cdr3_nt: TGTGCCAGCGAGCGGGCCCGACCTGCCCGGGCCGAGCAGTACTTC
d_call: .; clone_size: .; v_call: TRBV6-5; j_call: TRBJ1-2; cdr3_aa: CASRTTGNYGYTF; cdr3_nt: TGTGCCAGCAGGACAACAGGGAACTATGGCTACACCTTC
d_call: .; clone_size: .; v_call: TRBV27; j_call: TRBJ2-2; cdr3_aa: CASSFSRNPSRTGELFF; cdr3_nt: TGTGCCAGCAGTTTCTCGCGGAACCCTTCGCGTACCGGGGAGCTGTTTTTT
d_call: TRBD2; clone_size: .; v_call: TRBV7-9; j_call: TRBJ2-2; cdr3_aa: CASSFPSSGSGGELFF; cdr3_nt: TGTGCCAGCAGCTTCCCATCTAGCGGGAGCGGCGGGGAGCTGTTTTTT
d_call: TRBD1; clone_size: .; v_call: TRBV5-8; j_call: TRBJ1-2; cdr3_aa: CASSTTGDGYTF; cdr3_nt: TGTGCCAGCAGCACGACAGGGGATGGCTACACCTTC
d_call: TRBD1; clone_size: .; v_call: TRBV6-2/TRBV6-3; j_call: TRBJ2-7; cdr3_aa: CASSYYGQGYEQYF; cdr3_nt: TGTGCCAGCAGTTATTATGGACAGGGCTACGAGCAGTACTTC
d_call: .; clone_size: .; v_call: TRBV28; j_call: TRBJ2-7; cdr3_aa: CASSLRQIYEQYF; cdr3_nt: TGTGCCAGCAGTTTGCGGCAGATTTACGAGCAGTACTTC
d_call: .; clone_size: .; v_call: TRBV4-3; j_call: TRBJ1-6; cdr3_aa: CASSQDLGLGLAPLHF; cdr3_nt: TGCGCCAGCAGCCAAGATTTGGGGCTGGGCCTCGCACCCCTCCACTTT
d_call: .; clone_size: .; v_call: TRBV13; j_call: TRBJ1-2; cdr3_aa: CASSLEASIGGYTF; cdr3_nt: TGTGCCAGCAGCTTAGAAGCCTCTATCGGGGGCTACACCTTC
d_call: TRBD1; clone_size: .; v_call: TRBV27; j_call: TRBJ2-2; cdr3_aa: CASSRRGRDTGELFF; cdr3_nt: TGTGCCAGCAGTCGCAGGGGGCGCGACACCGGGGAGCTGTTTTTT
d_call: .; clone_size: .; v_call: TRBV10-1; j_call: TRBJ1-2; cdr3_aa: CASSSGTRGYTF; cdr3_nt: TGCGCCAGCAGTTCCGGGACAAGGGGCTACACCTTC
d_call: .; clone_size: .; v_call: TRBV12-3/TRBV12-4; j_call: TRBJ2-2; cdr3_aa: CAFRPTNTGELFF; cdr3_nt: TGTGCCTTTCGACCGACGAACACCGGGGAGCTGTTTTTT
d_call: TRBD1; clone_size: .; v_call: TRBV18; j_call: TRBJ2-2; cdr3_aa: CASSPNSRGPGELFF; cdr3_nt: TGTGCCAGCTCACCAAATTCGAGGGGGCCCGGGGAGCTGTTTTTT
d_call: .; clone_size: .; v_call: TRBV7-3; j_call: TRBJ1-1; cdr3_aa: CASSLSGPLAF; cdr3_nt: TGTGCCAGCAGCTTATCCGGCCCACTGGCTTTT
d_call: .; clone_size: few; v_call: TRBV6-5; j_call: TRBJ1-2; cdr3_aa: CASGRGTDYGYTF; cdr3_nt: TGTGCCAGCGGCCGCGGGACGGACTATGGCTACACCTTC
d_call: TRBD1; clone_size: .; v_call: TRBV5-1; j_call: TRBJ1-4; cdr3_aa: CASSLEGAYEKLFF; cdr3_nt: TGCGCCAGCAGCTTGGAGGGGGCTTATGAAAAACTGTTTTTT
d_call: .; clone_size: .; v_call: TRBV7-9; j_call: TRBJ1-2; cdr3_aa: CASRPTLDGYTF; cdr3_nt: TGTGCCAGCAGGCCCACCCTCGATGGCTACACCTTC